This TCR beta chain originates from a study of T-cell reconstitution after alpha-beta-depleted transplantation in children. Construction of the TCRbeta library involved unique molecular identifiers. MiXCR, applied by TCRdb to the PCR reads, yields one record per CDR3 protein. The sample records approximately 630,000 distinct CDR3 sequences, approximately 14% being singletons. This clonotype has a handful of counts. The CDR3 runs to 15 residues. CDR1 is SGHRS, CDR2 YFSETQ, per germline. The V end was cut by 1 base, the J end by 3 bases, with 10 bases between. The TCR sequence derives from a girl aged 2 to 10 with congenital amegakaryocytic thrombocytopenia, due to receive a stem cell transplant. V gene TRBV5-1 combines with J gene TRBJ2-2; D may be TRBD1 or TRBD2 (5 bases each). This specimen consisted of PBMCs, obtained before TCRalphabeta/CD19-depleted stem cell transplant. The CDR3 protein is CASSLRGDDTGELFF. The CDR3 DNA follows: TGCGCCAGCAGCTTGAGGGGAGATGACACCGGGGAGCTGTTTTTT.